Given below is one TCR beta chain in context. No antigen is known for it. The data belong to a study of shared clonotypes between healthy human individuals. Study-wide points: Donor scarcity curtailed the genetic and exposure-history diversity represented herein. Only blood underwent sampling, and tissue repertoires likely differ.

Division of CD4+ cells produced a CD45RA+ naive subset and a CD45RA-negative memory subset. Sequenced by immunoSEQ multiplex PCR; TCRdb stores in-frame clones only, minus some. The sample includes approximately 2.1 million clones, roughly 93% seen only once; the top ten take 0.35% to 0.45%. Germline lookup yields CDR1 GTSNPN and CDR2 SVGIG (reference sequence). This CDR3 has 11 residues. V was shortened by 4 bases and J by 6 bases, with 10 bases between the two germline ends. This chain links TRBV30 with TRBJ2-7; D is unclear. Material: naive CD4+ T cells from PBMCs. Sample subset: CD45RA+ positively selected. The TCR originated in a man younger than 30 in good health. Some clones in this sample may be carry-over from other donors' samples. The CDR3 loop is CAWTSRSEQYF. For the CDR3, the DNA is TGTGCCTGGACATCACGGAGCGAGCAGTACTTC. The whole variable domain, remainder taken from reference TRBV30 and TRBJ2-7, is SQTIHQWPATLVQPVGSPLSLECTVEGTSNPNLYWYRQAAGRGLQLLFYSVGIGQISSEVPQNLSASRPQDRQFILSSKKLLLSDSGFYLCAWTSRSEQYFGPGTRLTVT.